The rows below give T cell receptor beta chains drawn from one sample of a study of blood T cell repertoires in COVID-19. Clones were read by immunoSEQ multiplex PCR, and TCRdb kept only the in-frame ones, dropping some. This repertoire shows about 120,000 clones, around 77% found once; its top ten account for 7.9%. The sample taken for sequencing was peripheral blood. The receptors here all came from a human donor in a cohort sampled during active COVID-19. Each CDR3 is given with its conserved first and last residue. D genes are given only for firm matches. Expanded clones are given a class, and other clones once, few, many or no size at all.

V gene,J gene,D gene,clone size,CDR3 DNA,CDR3 protein
TRBV28,TRBJ2-7,TRBD2,-,TGTGCCAGCAGTTTAGCAAATTCCGGGACTACCCTAGACGAGCAGTACTTC,CASSLANSGTTLDEQYF
TRBV27,TRBJ2-6,-,-,TGTGCCAGCAGTTTGTCCAGCGTGGGGGCCAACGTCCTGACTTTC,CASSLSSVGANVLTF
TRBV5-5,TRBJ2-7,-,-,TGTGCCAGCAGCCCCCTGGACAGACTTACCTACGAGCAGTACTTC,CASSPLDRLTYEQYF
TRBV4-1,TRBJ1-1,TRBD1,-,TGCGCCAGCAGCCAAGACCCAGGGGGCGACACTGAAGCTTTCTTT,CASSQDPGGDTEAFF
TRBV6-4,TRBJ1-4,TRBD1,-,TGTGCCAGCAGTTCCTCAGGGGGGACTAATGAAAAACTGTTTTTT,CASSSSGGTNEKLFF
TRBV2,TRBJ2-6,TRBD1,-,TGTGCCATCTCAGGGGGATTTTCCCCCTCTGGGGCCAACGTCCTGACTTTC,CAISGGFSPSGANVLTF
TRBV25-1,TRBJ1-4,TRBD1,-,TGTGCCAGCAGTGACCCAGGGGGTGAAAAACTGTTTTTT,CASSDPGGEKLFF
TRBV6-2/TRBV6-3,TRBJ2-7,TRBD2,-,TGTGCCAGCAGTATCCGGACTAGCGGGGGCTACGAGCAGTACTTC,CASSIRTSGGYEQYF
TRBV6-5,TRBJ1-1,-,once,TGTGCCAGCAGTTACCATCAGGGAACTGAAGCTTTCTTT,CASSYHQGTEAFF
TRBV11-3,TRBJ2-1,-,-,TGTGCCAGCAGCTTAGACCTCAGCGGGCCCTACAATGAGCAGTTCTTC,CASSLDLSGPYNEQFF
TRBV20-1,TRBJ2-1,TRBD2,-,TGCAGTGCTAGTGGACTAGCGGGAGCCCCGTCCTACAATGAGCAGTTCTTC,CSASGLAGAPSYNEQFF
TRBV11-3,TRBJ1-4,-,-,TGTGCCAGCAGTTCCGGGTGGGCTAATGAAAAACTGTTTTTT,CASSSGWANEKLFF
TRBV28,TRBJ1-6,-,-,TGTGCCAGCAGTTTAAGCCCGGACAACTATAATTCACCCCTCCACTTT,CASSLSPDNYNSPLHF
TRBV6-2/TRBV6-3,TRBJ1-1,TRBD1,-,TGTGCCAGCAGTTACTCAGCGCAGGGGGCTTTGAACACTGAAGCTTTCTTT,CASSYSAQGALNTEAFF
TRBV5-1,TRBJ2-7,TRBD2,-,TGCGCCAGCAGCCTGGGGACTAGCGGGACCGCCGAGCAGTACTTC,CASSLGTSGTAEQYF
TRBV27,TRBJ2-5,-,-,TGTGCCAGCAGTTTATCGCAACAGGTGAACCAAGAGACCCAGTACTTC,CASSLSQQVNQETQYF
TRBV7-9,TRBJ2-3,TRBD2,-,TGTGCCAGCAGCTCAACTAGCGGGGGGTCTGATACGCAGTATTTT,CASSSTSGGSDTQYF
TRBV28,TRBJ2-7,-,-,TGTGCCAGCAGTCCCCGACTGACTATGAAGCAGTACTTC,CASSPRLTMKQYF
TRBV12-5,TRBJ2-7,TRBD1,-,TGTGCTAGTAGACAGGGGATCTACGAGCAGTACTTC,CASRQGIYEQYF
TRBV19,TRBJ1-5,TRBD1,-,TGTGCCAGTAGTGCCCCCGGGACAGGGGGCCTCGATCAGCCCCAGCATTTT,CASSAPGTGGLDQPQHF
TRBV4-2,TRBJ2-7,-,-,TGTGCCAGCAGCCAAGGGACTCCCTCCTACGAGCAGTACTTC,CASSQGTPSYEQYF
TRBV5-1,TRBJ1-1,TRBD1,-,TGCGCCAGCAGCTTGAAGGGACAGGGCGCTGAAGCTTTCTTT,CASSLKGQGAEAFF
TRBV7-9,TRBJ2-7,TRBD2,-,TGTGCCAGCAGCCCCAGACTAGCGGGAACATACGAGCAGTACTTC,CASSPRLAGTYEQYF
TRBV15,TRBJ1-4,-,-,TGTGCCACCAGCCCGATTGCCGCGAAACAGCTCGAAAAACTGTTTTTT,CATSPIAAKQLEKLFF
TRBV2,TRBJ1-1,-,-,TGTGCCAGCAGTGTTGGACTTATGAACACTGAAGCTTTCTTT,CASSVGLMNTEAFF
TRBV3-1/TRBV3-2,TRBJ1-2,-,-,TGTGCCAGCACCCCAGACAGGACTAACTATGGCTACACCTTC,CASTPDRTNYGYTF
TRBV6-5,TRBJ2-7,TRBD1,-,TGTGCCAGCAGTCGGACAGGGGTTCCCTACGAGCAGTACTTC,CASSRTGVPYEQYF
TRBV28,TRBJ2-7,-,-,TGTGCCAGCAGTTTTACGGGGAGTAAATACGAGCAGTACTTC,CASSFTGSKYEQYF
TRBV5-1,TRBJ1-4,-,-,TGCGCCAGCAGCTTGGGACTGGGAGGTGAAAAACTGTTTTTT,CASSLGLGGEKLFF
TRBV9,TRBJ1-4,-,-,TGTGCCAGCAGCGAATCAGATGAAAAACTGTTTTTT,CASSESDEKLFF
TRBV10-3,TRBJ1-3,-,-,TGTGCCATCAGTGACAGGTCCTCTGGAAACACCATATATTTT,CAISDRSSGNTIYF
TRBV21-1,TRBJ2-7,-,-,TGTGCCAGCAGCAAAGATTCCGACAGAAACTACGAGCAGTACTTC,CASSKDSDRNYEQYF
TRBV24-1,TRBJ1-2,TRBD1,few,TGTGCCACCTCAGGGGGCGAGGGTTATGGCTACACCTTC,CATSGGEGYGYTF
TRBV6-1,TRBJ2-7,TRBD1,-,TGTGCCAGCAGTGAAGTTAGGGGGCCATCGTACGAGCAGTACTTC,CASSEVRGPSYEQYF
TRBV18,TRBJ1-1,-,-,TGTGCCAGCTCACCGCTGGACAGTTTGAACACTGAAGCTTTCTTT,CASSPLDSLNTEAFF
TRBV24-1,TRBJ2-1,-,-,TGTGCCACCAGTCCAAGCAGTGGGAGCCTACGTGAGCAGTTCTTC,CATSPSSGSLREQFF
TRBV7-8,TRBJ2-3,TRBD2,-,TGTGCCAGCAGCCGGACTAGCGGGAGCCGCACAGATACGCAGTATTTT,CASSRTSGSRTDTQYF
TRBV21-1,TRBJ2-7,-,-,TGTGCCAGACCAGCGGGTTGGTACGAGCAGTACTTC,CARPAGWYEQYF
TRBV29-1,TRBJ2-7,TRBD1,-,TGCAGCGTATTCATTCCCGGGACAGCCGCCTACGAGCAGTACTTC,CSVFIPGTAAYEQYF
TRBV5-1,TRBJ1-2,-,few,TGCGCCAGCAGCTTGGATCGCAGGTTGGACTATGGCTACACCTTC,CASSLDRRLDYGYTF
TRBV19,TRBJ1-2,-,-,TGTGCCAGTAGTCCCTCGGGGAGAGGCTATGGCTACACCTTC,CASSPSGRGYGYTF
TRBV2,TRBJ1-6,-,few,TGTGCCAGCAGTGAACAGGGTGAATCACCCCTCCACTTT,CASSEQGESPLHF
TRBV10-3,TRBJ1-1,-,-,TGTGCCATCAGTTCCCTTGCCCAGGGCACTGAAGCTTTCTTT,CAISSLAQGTEAFF
TRBV5-5,TRBJ1-1,TRBD1,-,TGTGCCAGCAGCTTAGGACAGGGCTCAGCTGAAGCTTTCTTT,CASSLGQGSAEAFF
TRBV24-1,TRBJ1-5,-,-,TGTGCCACCAGTAGGGGAAATCAGCCCCAGCATTTT,CATSRGNQPQHF
TRBV6-2/TRBV6-3,TRBJ1-1,-,-,TGTGCCAGCAGTTACCCACCCGGGATTTCTATTGAAGCTTTCTTT,CASSYPPGISIEAFF
TRBV2,TRBJ2-2,-,-,TGTGCCAGCAGTGAAGGACCTAGGCCCGGGGAGCTGTTTTTT,CASSEGPRPGELFF
TRBV10-3,TRBJ2-7,-,once,TGTGCCATCAGTGACCAGGGGTACGAGCAGTACTTC,CAISDQGYEQYF
TRBV29-1,TRBJ2-6,-,-,TGCAGCGTTGAGGGTGGGGCCGGGGCCAACGTCCTGACTTTC,CSVEGGAGANVLTF
TRBV6-5,TRBJ1-2,-,-,TGTGCCAGCAGTCGGGGGAGGGGGGACTATGGCTACACCTTC,CASSRGRGDYGYTF
TRBV6-6,TRBJ2-7,-,-,TGTGCCAGCAGTTACAGGCCAGGAGAGCAGTACTTC,CASSYRPGEQYF
TRBV5-1,TRBJ1-6,TRBD1,-,TGCGCCAGCAGCTCGCAGGGGGCGCTGAATAATTCACCCCTCCACTTT,CASSSQGALNNSPLHF
TRBV30,TRBJ2-7,-,-,TGTGCCTGCCCAACCCCGGCGGGACAGCAGTACTTC,CACPTPAGQQYF
TRBV28,TRBJ1-2,TRBD1,once,TGTGCCAGCAGTTTTCAACAGGGGGCGTACTATGGCTACACCTTC,CASSFQQGAYYGYTF